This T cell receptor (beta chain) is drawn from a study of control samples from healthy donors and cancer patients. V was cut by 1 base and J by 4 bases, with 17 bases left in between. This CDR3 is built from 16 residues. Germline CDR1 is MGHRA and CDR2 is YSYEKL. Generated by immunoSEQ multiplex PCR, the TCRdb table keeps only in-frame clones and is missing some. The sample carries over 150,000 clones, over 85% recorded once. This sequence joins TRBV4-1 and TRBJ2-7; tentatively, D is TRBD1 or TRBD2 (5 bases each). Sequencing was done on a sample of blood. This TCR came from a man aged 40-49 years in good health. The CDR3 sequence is CASSQVIVRGFYEQYF. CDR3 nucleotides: TGCGCCAGCAGCCAAGTTATTGTCCGGGGCTTTTACGAGCAGTACTTC.